One T cell receptor beta chain is described in this entry. The sample originates from a study of technical replicates of blood from a few donors. This table comes from immunoSEQ multiplex PCR, and its TCRdb copy is limited to in-frame clones, with some not included. This table has some 15,000 clones, 80% to 85% appearing once. V was shortened by 0 bases and J by 4 bases, with 4 bases between the two germline ends. There are 13 residues in the CDR3. CDR1 and CDR2 (germline): SGHAT, FQNNGV. Input material: PBMCs. The V gene is TRBV11-2, the J gene TRBJ1-5, with D uncertain. This receptor was taken from a human donor in good health. CDR3 DNA sequence: TGTGCCAGCAGCTTAGATCATAATCAGCCCCAGCATTTT. As protein: CASSLDHNQPQHF.